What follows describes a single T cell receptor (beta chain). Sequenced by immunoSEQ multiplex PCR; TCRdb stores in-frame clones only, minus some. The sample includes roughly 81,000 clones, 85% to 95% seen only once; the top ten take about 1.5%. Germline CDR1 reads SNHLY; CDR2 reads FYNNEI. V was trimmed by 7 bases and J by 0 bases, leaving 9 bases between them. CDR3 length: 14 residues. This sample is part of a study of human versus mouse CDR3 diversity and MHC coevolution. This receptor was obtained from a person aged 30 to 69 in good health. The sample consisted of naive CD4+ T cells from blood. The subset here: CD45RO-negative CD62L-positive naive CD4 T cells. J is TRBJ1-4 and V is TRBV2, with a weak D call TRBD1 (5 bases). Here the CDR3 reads CASNRQSTNEKLFF. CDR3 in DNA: TGTGCCAGCAACCGACAGTCAACTAATGAAAAACTGTTTTTT.